One sample yielded the 5 T cell receptor beta chains listed below, sequenced in a study of beta chain features in type 1 diabetes. General observations from the study: Moderate but significant shortening of TCRB CDR3s was recorded in all four CD4+ subsets from Type 1 diabetes patients.

The investigators reverse transcribed all of the isolated RNA, so they sequenced expressed TCRB transcripts. The table came from immunoSEQ multiplex PCR; TCRdb's copy has only in-frame clones and leaves some out. The sample lists around 300,000 clones; approximately 15% were seen once. These TCRs are of unknown antigen specificity. Sequencing was performed on naive CD4+ T cells from blood. The source is a man in his late teens or twenties with type 1 diabetes.

This clone was seen a handful of times. The CDR3 bases are TGTGCCAGCAGTGGATGGACAGGGAAAGAGACCCAGTACTTC. As protein: CASSGWTGKETQYF. This sequence joins TRBV25-1 and TRBJ2-5, with TRBD1 matching over 8 bases. V dropped 4 bases and J dropped 3; count of bases not matched to a gene: 4. CDR3 length equals 14 residues. Per germline, CDR1 MGHDK and CDR2 SYGVNS.

This chain joins TRBV7-2 and TRBJ2-4, with D maybe TRBD1 (7 bases). The V and J ends lost 3 bases and 5 bases respectively, with 11 bases between them. The CDR3 is 14 amino acids. Germline V gives CDR1 SGHTA, CDR2 FQGNSA. The CDR3 loop is CASSFRGVENIQYF. The CDR3 nucleotides read TGTGCCAGCAGCTTCAGGGGGGTGGAAAACATTCAGTACTTC.

V is TRBV28 and J is TRBJ2-2, with 7 bases aligning to TRBD1. Looked up from germline, CDR1 is MDHEN and CDR2 is SYDVKM. This CDR3 comprises 16 residues. V dropped 0 bases and J dropped 2; count of bases not matched to a gene: 3. This CDR3 is CASSLWGTANTGELFF. The CDR3 DNA reads as TGTGCCAGCAGTTTATGGGGGACAGCTAACACCGGGGAGCTGTTTTTT.

The chain combines TRBV30 with TRBJ2-5; TRBD2 aligns across 12 bases. There are 17 residues in the CDR3. The V gene end was trimmed by 1 base and the J gene end by 4 bases; junction bases not matched to a gene: 10. The germline gives CDR1 GTSNPN, CDR2 SVGIG (reference sequence). In DNA form, the CDR3 reads TGTGCCTGGAGTGCCCTACGGACTAGCGGGACCGGAGAGACCCAGTACTTC. Translating gives CAWSALRTSGTGETQYF. Complete variable domain (other parts from reference TRBV30 and TRBJ2-5): SQTIHQWPATLVQPVGSPLSLECTVEGTSNPNLYWYRQAAGRGLQLLFYSVGIGQISSEVPQNLSASRPQDRQFILSSKKLLLSDSGFYLCAWSALRTSGTGETQYFGPGTRLLVL.

The chain carries TRBV11-2 and TRBJ1-1, with no clear D. The germline CDR1 and CDR2 sequences are SGHAT and FQNNGV. This CDR3 spans 14 amino acids. V dropped 5 bases and J dropped 4 bases, with 14 bases sitting between them. The CDR3 is CASSPWEGSTEAFF. The CDR3 DNA reads TGTGCCAGCAGCCCCTGGGAGGGATCCACTGAAGCTTTCTTT.